This T cell receptor beta chain was profiled in a study of T cell responses to AZD1222 COVID-19 vaccine. Second-dose groups at about 4 or about 12 weeks were pooled. About this clone itself: As yet, its antigen is unknown.

Study observations and caveats: Only a handful of AZD1222 recipients tested seropositive at baseline. Two AZD1222 administrations were followed by greater Spike-specific TCR breadth and depth.

The junction had 4 bases not matched to a gene; V was cut back by 5 bases and J by 4 bases. The germline CDR1 and CDR2 sequences are SGHAT and FQNNGV. The CDR3 spans 13 residues. TCRdb's table, derived via immunoSEQ multiplex PCR, lists solely in-frame clones and lacks some. The data contain about 120,000 clones, over 85% of them singletons. The chain recombines TRBV11-2 with TRBJ1-1; 7 bases line up with TRBD1. The material was peripheral blood, obtained 28 days after the second AZD1222 dose. The receptor's source is an adult who received the AZD1222 COVID-19 vaccine. The DNA of the CDR3 is TGTGCCAGCAGCCAGACAGGGACCACTGAAGCTTTCTTT. It is translated as CASSQTGTTEAFF. Filled out from reference TRBV11-2 and TRBJ1-1, the complete variable domain reads EAGVAQSPRYKIIEKRQSVAFWCNPISGHATLYWYQQILGQGPKLLIQFQNNGVVDDSQLPKDRFSAERLKGVDSTLKIQPAKLEDSAVYLCASSQTGTTEAFFGQGTRLTVV.